Listed below are T cell receptor beta chains from one sample, sequenced in a study of T cell responses to AZD1222 COVID-19 vaccine. The protocol was immunoSEQ multiplex PCR, while the TCRdb copy is restricted to in-frame clones and leaves out a portion. This table holds some 110,000 clones, 86% found once. Specimen: peripheral blood, collected 28 days after the second dose of the MenACWY control vaccine. Receptors originate from an adult who received the MenACWY meningococcal vaccine as a control. Both conserved end residues are part of each CDR3. Rows give clone size only sometimes, using once, few, many, or a class for an expanded clone.

V: TRBV12-3/TRBV12-4; size: .; length: 12; J: TRBJ1-1; CDR3: CASSLTSTEAFF
V: TRBV5-1; size: .; length: 15; J: TRBJ2-5; CDR3: CASSAGARNQETQYF
V: TRBV11-2; size: few; length: 16; J: TRBJ2-7; CDR3: CASSLVWTGVSYEQYF
V: TRBV5-1; size: .; length: 18; J: TRBJ2-2; CDR3: CASSLGVRASGNTGELFF
V: TRBV7-9; size: .; length: 16; J: TRBJ2-1; CDR3: CASSTGGAGGYNEQFF
V: TRBV2; size: .; length: 14; J: TRBJ1-1; CDR3: CASSGDRGSTEAFF
V: TRBV6-5; size: .; length: 15; J: TRBJ2-7; CDR3: CASSYGGGASYEQYF
V: TRBV2; size: .; length: 16; J: TRBJ1-2; CDR3: CASSLVLGTPLGGYTF
V: TRBV7-8; size: .; length: 16; J: TRBJ2-2; CDR3: CASSLTGGGNTGELFF
V: TRBV18; size: .; length: 16; J: TRBJ1-5; CDR3: CASSPLQGSSNQPQHF
V: TRBV28; size: .; length: 15; J: TRBJ1-2; CDR3: CASSLSRDRGVGYTF
V: TRBV19; size: .; length: 15; J: TRBJ1-2; CDR3: CASSLKGSPLYGYTF
V: TRBV27; size: .; length: 15; J: TRBJ1-6; CDR3: CASRWDVPSNSPLHF
V: TRBV5-1; size: .; length: 14; J: TRBJ2-7; CDR3: CASSSRQGAGEQYF
V: TRBV9; size: .; length: 12; J: TRBJ2-7; CDR3: CASSPNSYEQYF
V: TRBV12-3/TRBV12-4; size: .; length: 13; J: TRBJ2-3; CDR3: CASSLQTRDTQYF
V: TRBV7-8; size: .; length: 15; J: TRBJ2-7; CDR3: CASSLATSGDYEQYF
V: TRBV6-5; size: once; length: 13; J: TRBJ1-1; CDR3: CASSLGRGTEAFF
V: TRBV28; size: .; length: 12; J: TRBJ2-1; CDR3: CASSYRAWEQFF
V: TRBV28; size: once; length: 13; J: TRBJ2-3; CDR3: CATNGGVSDTQYF
V: TRBV11-1; size: .; length: 12; J: TRBJ2-7; CDR3: CASSPNSYEQYF
V: TRBV24-1; size: few; length: 18; J: TRBJ1-1; CDR3: CATSDSHAGKGMNTEAFF
V: TRBV7-2; size: few; length: 13; J: TRBJ2-7; CDR3: CASSLDLFYEQYF
V: TRBV7-3; size: .; length: 13; J: TRBJ2-7; CDR3: CASSLNGGYEQYF